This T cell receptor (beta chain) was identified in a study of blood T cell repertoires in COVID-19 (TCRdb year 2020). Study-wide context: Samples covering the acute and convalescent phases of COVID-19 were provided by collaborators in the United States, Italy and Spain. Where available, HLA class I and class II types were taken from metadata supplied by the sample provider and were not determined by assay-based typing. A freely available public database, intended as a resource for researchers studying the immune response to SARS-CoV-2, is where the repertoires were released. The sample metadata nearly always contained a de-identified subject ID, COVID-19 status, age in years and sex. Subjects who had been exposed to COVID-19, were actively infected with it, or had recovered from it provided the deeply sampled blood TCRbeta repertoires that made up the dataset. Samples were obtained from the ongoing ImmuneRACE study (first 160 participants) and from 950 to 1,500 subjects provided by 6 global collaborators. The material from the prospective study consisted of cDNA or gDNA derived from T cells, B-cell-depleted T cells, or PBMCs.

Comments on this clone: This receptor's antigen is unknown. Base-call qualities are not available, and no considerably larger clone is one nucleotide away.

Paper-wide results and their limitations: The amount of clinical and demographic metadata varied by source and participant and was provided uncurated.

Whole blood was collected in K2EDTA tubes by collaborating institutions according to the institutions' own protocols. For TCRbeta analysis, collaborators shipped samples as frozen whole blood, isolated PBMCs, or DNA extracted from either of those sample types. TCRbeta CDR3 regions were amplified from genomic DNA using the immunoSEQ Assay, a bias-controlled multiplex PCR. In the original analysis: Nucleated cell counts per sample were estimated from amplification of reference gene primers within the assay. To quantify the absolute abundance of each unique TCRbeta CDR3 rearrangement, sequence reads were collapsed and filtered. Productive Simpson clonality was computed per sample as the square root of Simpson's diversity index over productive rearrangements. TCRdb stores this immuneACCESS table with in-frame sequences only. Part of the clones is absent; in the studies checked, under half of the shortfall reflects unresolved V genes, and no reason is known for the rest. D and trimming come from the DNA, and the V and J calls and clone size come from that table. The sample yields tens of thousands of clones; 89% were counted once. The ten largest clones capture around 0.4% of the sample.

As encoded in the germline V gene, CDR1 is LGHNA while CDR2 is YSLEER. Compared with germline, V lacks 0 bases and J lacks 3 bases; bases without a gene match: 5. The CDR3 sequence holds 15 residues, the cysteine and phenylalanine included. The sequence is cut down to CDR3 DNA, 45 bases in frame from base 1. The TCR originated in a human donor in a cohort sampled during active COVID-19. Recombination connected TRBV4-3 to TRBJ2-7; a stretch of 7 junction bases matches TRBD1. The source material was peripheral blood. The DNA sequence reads TGCGCCAGCAGCCAAGATCTTGGACAGGTCTACGAGCAGTACTTC. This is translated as CASSQDLGQVYEQYF.